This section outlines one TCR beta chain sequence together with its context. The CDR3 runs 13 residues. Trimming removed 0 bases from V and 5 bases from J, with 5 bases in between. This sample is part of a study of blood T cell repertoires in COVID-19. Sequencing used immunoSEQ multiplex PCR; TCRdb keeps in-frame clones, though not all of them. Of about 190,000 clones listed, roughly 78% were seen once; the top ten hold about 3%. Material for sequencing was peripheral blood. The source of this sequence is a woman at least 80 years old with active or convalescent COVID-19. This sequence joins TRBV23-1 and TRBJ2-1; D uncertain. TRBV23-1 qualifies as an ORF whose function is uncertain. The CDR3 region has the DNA TGCGCCAGCAGTCAATCCCGGGACAATGAGCAGTTCTTC. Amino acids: CASSQSRDNEQFF.